The clone carrying this T cell receptor (beta chain) was observed many times. Its antigen is unidentified. The data are from a study of T cells in Graves' hyperthyroidism and ophthalmopathy. There were TCR beta CDR3 regions amplified from RNA transcripts. The HTBI primer set was used in a first-round RT-PCR of the TCR CDR3. MiXCR was run by TCRdb on the multiplex PCR reads, yielding one entry per CDR3 protein. In the table there are 650,000 to 700,000 distinct CDR3 sequences, around 15% of which are singletons. Study conclusions and caveats: Expanded thyroid clonotypes (above 0.001) were mostly also found in blood.

J lost 7 bases, V lost 5 bases, and 6 bases had no gene match. The CDR3 length is 15 residues. In germline, CDR1 is SGHAT, CDR2 FQNNGV. V gene TRBV11-2 combines with J gene TRBJ1-4; TRBD1 agrees at 11 bases. Sample: blood. This clonotype was sampled from a man over 45 with Graves' hyperthyroidism. CDR3: CASSDGQGASEKLFF. The CDR3 bases are TGTGCCAGCAGCGACGGACAGGGGGCCAGTGAAAAACTGTTTTTT.